The source of this T cell receptor beta chain is a study of blood T cell repertoires in COVID-19. About the study: Sample material is recorded as cDNA or gDNA derived from T cells, B-cell-depleted T cells, or PBMCs.

V was pared by 4 bases and J by 3 bases, with 7 bases between. The germline V gene encodes CDR1 SGHRS and CDR2 YFSETQ. The CDR3 runs 13 residues. Clones were sequenced by immunoSEQ multiplex PCR, and TCRdb holds only the in-frame ones, with some missing. The top ten clones hold around 1.7% of a sample with about 250,000 clones, 70% to 90% of them seen once. The age range of participants was 18 to 89 years, with residence in about 25 US areas. Cohorts were based on clinical histories the participants reported. Cohort 3 donors counted as recovered after two negative PCRs, clearance, or resolved symptoms.

J is TRBJ2-2 and V is TRBV5-1, with unresolved D. The clonotype comes from a man in his forties or fifties who had recovered from COVID-19. Sample: PBMCs or T cells enriched from blood (not recorded which). As DNA, the CDR3 is TGCGCCAGCAGCATACTCTACACCGGGGAGCTGTTTTTT. Protein: CASSILYTGELFF. The full variable domain, with the rest looked up from reference TRBV5-1 and TRBJ2-2, is KAGVTQTPRYLIKTRGQQVTLSCSPISGHRSVSWYQQTPGQGLQFLFEYFSETQRNKGNFPGRFSGRQFSNSRSEMNVSTLELGDSALYLCASSILYTGELFFGEGSRLTVL.